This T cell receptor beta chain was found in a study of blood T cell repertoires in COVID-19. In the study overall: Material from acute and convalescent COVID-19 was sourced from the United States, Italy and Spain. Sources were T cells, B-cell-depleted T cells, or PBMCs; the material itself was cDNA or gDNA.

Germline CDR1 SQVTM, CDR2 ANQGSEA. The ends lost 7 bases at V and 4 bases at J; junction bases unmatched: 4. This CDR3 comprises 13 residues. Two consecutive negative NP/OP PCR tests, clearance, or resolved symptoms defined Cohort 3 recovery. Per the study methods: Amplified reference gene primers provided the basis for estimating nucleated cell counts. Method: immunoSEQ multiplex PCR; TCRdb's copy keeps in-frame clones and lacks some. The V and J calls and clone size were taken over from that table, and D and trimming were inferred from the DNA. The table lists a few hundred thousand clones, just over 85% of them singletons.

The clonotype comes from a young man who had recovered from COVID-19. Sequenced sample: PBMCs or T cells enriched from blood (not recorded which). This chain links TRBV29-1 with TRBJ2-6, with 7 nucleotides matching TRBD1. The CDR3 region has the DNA TGCAGCGCAGACAGGGCCGGGGCCAACGTCCTGACTTTC. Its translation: CSADRAGANVLTF.